This TCR beta chain was captured in a study of shared clonotypes between healthy human individuals. In the study overall: CD4 naive and CD4 memory each took three plates per donor, while CD8 naive took two and CD8 memory one.

Sequencing was performed with immunoSEQ multiplex PCR; in TCRdb, only in-frame clones are kept and a portion is missing. The sample includes approximately 2.5 million clones, roughly 93% of them seen just once. Germline V gives CDR1 MNHEY, CDR2 SMNVEV (reference sequence). This CDR3 comprises 13 residues. V lost 8 bases and J 5 bases, leaving 15 bases between the germline ends. Memory CD4+ cells were the fraction left after CD45RA+ naive selection. In regard to this clone: Its target is unknown.

Whole-study findings and limits: Across subsets, estimated richness was generally greater for naive than for memory populations.

The sequence was collected from a man younger than 35 in good health. Some clones in this sample may be carry-over from other donors' samples. Sequenced sample: naive CD4+ T cells from PBMCs. Subset of the sample: CD45RA+ positively selected. This chain uses TRBV27 with TRBJ1-2; no clear D gene. This CDR3 reads CASAFSPIYGYTF. The CDR3 DNA is TGTGCCAGCGCTTTCAGCCCGATTTATGGCTACACCTTC.